The entry below describes one T cell receptor beta chain. Profiling relied on immunoSEQ multiplex PCR, and the TCRdb table lists in-frame clones only, not all of them. The sample contains about 95,000 clones, roughly nine tenths of which appear only once. This entry is derived from a study of OX40 agonist ivuxolimab in advanced cancers. Background on the study: Hepatocellular carcinoma, melanoma, renal cell or head and neck cancer was diagnosed in the dose-escalation patients.

V was trimmed by 1 base and J by 5 bases, leaving 6 bases between them. The CDR3 loop spans 13 amino acids. Germline values: CDR1 MNHNS, CDR2 SASEGT. The sequences come from CD4+ or CD8+ T cells sorted from blood, collected in a trial of the OX40 agonist ivuxolimab. The TCR comes from an adult with an advanced solid tumor such as melanoma, head and neck, liver or kidney cancer. The rearrangement links TRBV6-1 to TRBJ1-5; the D is unclear. The CDR3 loop is CASSEVAYQPQHF. CDR3 bases: TGTGCCAGCAGTGAAGTTGCTTATCAGCCCCAGCATTTT.